Listed below are T cell receptor beta chains from one sample, sequenced in a study of blood T cell repertoires in COVID-19. Using immunoSEQ multiplex PCR, the repertoire was profiled, and TCRdb retains in-frame clones only, with some absent. This sample yields approximately 120,000 clones, of which approximately 90% are seen a single time; approximately 1% belongs to the top ten. Sequencing was carried out using peripheral blood. These receptors all come from a human donor in a cohort sampled during active COVID-19. The CDR3 runs from the conserved cysteine through the conserved F or W. Fields, in order: CDR3 length, clone size, V gene, D gene, J gene, CDR3 DNA, CDR3 protein. The D gene is left open where the match is weak. Rows give clone size only sometimes, using once, few, many, or a class for an expanded clone.

15	NA	TRBV27	TRBD2	TRBJ2-7	TGTGCCAGCAGTTTATCACTAGCGGGGACCTACGAGCAGTACTTC	CASSLSLAGTYEQYF
15	once	TRBV4-2	NA	TRBJ2-7	TGTGCCAGCAGCCAAGAGCGGCCTCCCGGCCCCGAGCAGTACTTC	CASSQERPPGPEQYF
14	NA	TRBV18	NA	TRBJ1-5	TGTGCCAGCTCCCGGACAGATAGCAATCAGCCCCAGCATTTT	CASSRTDSNQPQHF
19	once	TRBV7-9	TRBD1	TRBJ2-6	TGTGCCAGCAGCCCCGCTTATCCCACCGACAGGGCTGGGGCCAACGTCCTGACTTTC	CASSPAYPTDRAGANVLTF
13	NA	TRBV7-2	NA	TRBJ1-1	TGTGCCAGCAGCCCTTTATGGAACACTGAAGCTTTCTTT	CASSPLWNTEAFF
17	NA	TRBV6-2/TRBV6-3	NA	TRBJ2-3	TGTGCCAGCAGTTACTCGAAAATCGAGGGTTTGACAGATACGCAGTATTTT	CASSYSKIEGLTDTQYF
14	NA	TRBV5-6	NA	TRBJ1-6	TGTGCCAGCAGCGCGAACTCCTATAATTCACCCCTCCACTTT	CASSANSYNSPLHF
14	NA	TRBV9	NA	TRBJ2-2	TGTGCCAGCAGCGTAGGTGTAAAACTTCCTGAGCTGTTTTTT	CASSVGVKLPELFF
14	NA	TRBV6-5	NA	TRBJ1-3	TGTGCCAGCAGACCACAGGGATCTGGAAACACCATATATTTT	CASRPQGSGNTIYF
16	once	TRBV27	TRBD1	TRBJ2-5	TGTGCCAGCAGACGAAACCGGGACAGTGGATGGGAGACCCAGTACTTC	CASRRNRDSGWETQYF
14	NA	TRBV7-9	TRBD2	TRBJ2-5	TGTGCCAGCAGCCCGGGACTAGCCCAAGGGACCCAGTACTTC	CASSPGLAQGTQYF
15	NA	TRBV19	TRBD1	TRBJ1-4	TGTGCCAGTAGACGGCCGGGACAGAGGAATGAAAAACTGTTTTTT	CASRRPGQRNEKLFF
15	once	TRBV3-1/TRBV3-2	TRBD2	TRBJ2-1	TGTGCCAGCAGCCCCGGGGGGTCCTCCTACAATGAGCAGTTCTTC	CASSPGGSSYNEQFF
16	NA	TRBV19	NA	TRBJ1-2	TGTGCCAGTAGTATGGAACATCGGGGAGCGGTCTATGGCTACACCTTC	CASSMEHRGAVYGYTF
16	NA	TRBV7-8	TRBD2	TRBJ2-2	TGTGCCAGCAGCTCCCCAGCGGGGGGCAACACCGGGGAGCTGTTTTTT	CASSSPAGGNTGELFF
16	NA	TRBV4-1	NA	TRBJ1-1	TGCGCCAGCAGCCAAGTGTTTGGCAGGGAGAACACTGAAGCTTTCTTT	CASSQVFGRENTEAFF
14	NA	TRBV19	TRBD2	TRBJ2-3	TGTGCCAGTAGTAGGGAGGGTGGTAGAGATACGCAGTATTTT	CASSREGGRDTQYF
12	NA	TRBV7-9	TRBD1	TRBJ1-1	TGTGCCGGGGACAGGGTACGGACTGAAGCTTTCTTT	CAGDRVRTEAFF
17	NA	TRBV19	TRBD1	TRBJ2-1	TGTGCCAGTAGTCTCCGCCCACAGGGGCGAAGCGGAAATGAGCAGTTCTTC	CASSLRPQGRSGNEQFF
15	NA	TRBV15	NA	TRBJ1-3	TGTGCCACCAGCAGAGAGCGCGGCTCCCGGGGCACCATATATTTT	CATSRERGSRGTIYF
18	NA	TRBV4-3	TRBD2	TRBJ2-3	TGCGCCAGCAGCCAGACGGGACTAGCACCTACTAGCACAGATACGCAGTATTTT	CASSQTGLAPTSTDTQYF
16	NA	TRBV7-9	NA	TRBJ2-2	TGTGCCAGCAGCTTAGTGGGGGGGCCCCGCACCGGGGAGCTGTTTTTT	CASSLVGGPRTGELFF
12	many	TRBV27	NA	TRBJ1-2	TGTGCCAGCTCTCCGTGTAACTATGGCTACACCTTC	CASSPCNYGYTF
20	NA	TRBV2	TRBD2	TRBJ2-1	TGTGCCAGCAGTCCCAACCGACCGCTACTAGCGTCGAGCTCCTACAATGAGCAGTTCTTC	CASSPNRPLLASSSYNEQFF
17	NA	TRBV5-4	TRBD2	TRBJ2-1	TGTGCCAGCAGCTTATCTAGCGGGAGTGTATGGTACAATGAGCAGTTCTTC	CASSLSSGSVWYNEQFF
13	NA	TRBV19	NA	TRBJ1-2	TGTGCCAGTAGTCTACAGGCTAACTATGGCTACACCTTC	CASSLQANYGYTF
16	few	TRBV7-2	NA	TRBJ2-7	TGTGCCAGCAGCCCCATTCGAACGGGATCGGGCGACGAGCAGTACTTC	CASSPIRTGSGDEQYF
18	NA	TRBV11-2	NA	TRBJ2-7	TGTGCCAGCAGCCCAGAAATGGGGATGGGACTGAGCTCCTACGAGCAGTACTTC	CASSPEMGMGLSSYEQYF
16	NA	TRBV5-4	NA	TRBJ2-7	TGTGCCAGCAGCTTGGGTTCGGCAGGGGTCCCCTACGAGCAGTACTTC	CASSLGSAGVPYEQYF
16	NA	TRBV18	NA	TRBJ2-1	TGTGCCAGCTCACTCTCGGGAGGGGGCGATAGGAATGAGCAGTTCTTC	CASSLSGGGDRNEQFF
19	NA	TRBV11-3	NA	TRBJ2-1	TGTGCCAGCAGCTTAGAGGGCCTACAGGGAGGGAGCTCCTACAATGAGCAGTTCTTC	CASSLEGLQGGSSYNEQFF